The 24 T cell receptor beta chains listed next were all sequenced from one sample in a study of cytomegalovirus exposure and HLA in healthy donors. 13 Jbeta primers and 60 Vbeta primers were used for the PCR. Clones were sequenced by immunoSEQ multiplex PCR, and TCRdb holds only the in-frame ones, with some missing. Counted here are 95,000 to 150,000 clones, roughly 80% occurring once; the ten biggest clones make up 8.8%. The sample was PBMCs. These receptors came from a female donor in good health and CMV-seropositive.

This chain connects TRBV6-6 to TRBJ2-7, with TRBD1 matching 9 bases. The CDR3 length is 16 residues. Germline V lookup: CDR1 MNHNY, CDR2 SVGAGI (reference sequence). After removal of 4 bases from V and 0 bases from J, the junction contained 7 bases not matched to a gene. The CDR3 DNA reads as TGTGCCAGCAGTTGGGGGGACAGGGTGGGCTCCTACGAGCAGTACTTC. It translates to CASSWGDRVGSYEQYF.

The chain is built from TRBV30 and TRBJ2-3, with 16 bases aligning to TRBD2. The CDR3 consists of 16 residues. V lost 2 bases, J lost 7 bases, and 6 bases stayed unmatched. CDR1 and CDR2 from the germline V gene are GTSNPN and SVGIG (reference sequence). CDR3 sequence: CAWSRGTSGGGHTQYF. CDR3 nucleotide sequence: TGTGCCTGGAGTCGAGGGACTAGCGGGGGGGGGCATACGCAGTATTTT. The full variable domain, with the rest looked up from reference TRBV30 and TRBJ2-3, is SQTIHQWPATLVQPVGSPLSLECTVEGTSNPNLYWYRQAAGRGLQLLFYSVGIGQISSEVPQNLSASRPQDRQFILSSKKLLLSDSGFYLCAWSRGTSGGGHTQYFGPGTRLTVL.

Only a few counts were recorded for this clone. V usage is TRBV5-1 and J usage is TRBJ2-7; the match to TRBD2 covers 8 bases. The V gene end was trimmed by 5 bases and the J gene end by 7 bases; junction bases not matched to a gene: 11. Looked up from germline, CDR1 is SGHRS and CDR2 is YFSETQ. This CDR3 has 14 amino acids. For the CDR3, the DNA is TGCGCCAGCAGTCCTCCCGGGGGGGGGCAAGAGCAGTACTTC. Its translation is CASSPPGGGQEQYF.

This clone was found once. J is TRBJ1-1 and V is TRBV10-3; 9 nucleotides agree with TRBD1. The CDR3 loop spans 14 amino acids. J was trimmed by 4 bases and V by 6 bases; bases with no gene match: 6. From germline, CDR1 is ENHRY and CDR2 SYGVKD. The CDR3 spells CAISQTGGGTEAFF. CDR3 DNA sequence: TGTGCCATCAGCCAGACAGGGGGGGGCACTGAAGCTTTCTTT.

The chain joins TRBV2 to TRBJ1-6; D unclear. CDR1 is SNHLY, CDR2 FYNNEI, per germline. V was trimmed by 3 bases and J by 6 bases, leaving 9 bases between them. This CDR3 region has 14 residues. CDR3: CASSEGQPNSPLHF. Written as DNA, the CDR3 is TGTGCCAGCAGTGAGGGCCAGCCTAATTCACCCCTCCACTTT.

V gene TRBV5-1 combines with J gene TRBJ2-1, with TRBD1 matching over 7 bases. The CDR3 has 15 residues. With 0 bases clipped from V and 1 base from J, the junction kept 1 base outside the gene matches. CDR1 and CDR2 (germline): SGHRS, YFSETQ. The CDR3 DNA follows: TGCGCCAGCAGCTTGGACAGGGGATCCTACAATGAGCAGTTCTTC. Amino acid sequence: CASSLDRGSYNEQFF.

The CDR3: CASSGQGVAGNTIYF. CDR3 nucleotide sequence: TGTGCCAGCAGTGGTCAGGGGGTTGCTGGAAACACCATATATTTT. The gene calls are TRBV2 and TRBJ1-3; 7 nucleotides align to TRBD1. This CDR3 spans 15 amino acids. V dropped 4 bases and J dropped 2; count of bases not matched to a gene: 5. Germline CDR1 reads SNHLY; CDR2 reads FYNNEI.

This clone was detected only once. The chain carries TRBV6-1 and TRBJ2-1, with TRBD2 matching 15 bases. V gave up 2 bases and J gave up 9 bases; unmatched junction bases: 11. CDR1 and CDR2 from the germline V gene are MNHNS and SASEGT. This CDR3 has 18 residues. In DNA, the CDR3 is TGTGCCAGCAGTGAATTTCACCGGACTAGCGGGGGGGCCACTGAGCAGTTCTTC. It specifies CASSEFHRTSGGATEQFF.

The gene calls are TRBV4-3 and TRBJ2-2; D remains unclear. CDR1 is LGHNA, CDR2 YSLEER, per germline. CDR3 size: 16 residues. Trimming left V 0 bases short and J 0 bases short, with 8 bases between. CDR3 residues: CASSQETAANTGELFF. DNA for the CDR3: TGCGCCAGCAGCCAAGAAACCGCGGCGAACACCGGGGAGCTGTTTTTT.

CDR3 protein: CASSSRYQTGNTEAFF. Written as DNA, the CDR3 is TGTGCCAGCAGTTCCCGCTACCAGACAGGGAACACTGAAGCTTTCTTT. The chain uses TRBV27 and TRBJ1-1; TRBD1 might be the D (6 bases). Germline V gene sequence: CDR1 MNHEY, CDR2 SMNVEV (reference sequence). Trimming took off 4 bases at V and 1 base at J, with 16 bases between the two ends. The length of the CDR3 is 16 residues.

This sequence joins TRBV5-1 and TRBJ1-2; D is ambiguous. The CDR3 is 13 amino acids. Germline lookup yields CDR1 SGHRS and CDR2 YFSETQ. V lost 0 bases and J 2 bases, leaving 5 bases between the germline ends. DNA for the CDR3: TGCGCCAGCAGCTTGGTGCAGAACTATGGCTACACCTTC. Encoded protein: CASSLVQNYGYTF.

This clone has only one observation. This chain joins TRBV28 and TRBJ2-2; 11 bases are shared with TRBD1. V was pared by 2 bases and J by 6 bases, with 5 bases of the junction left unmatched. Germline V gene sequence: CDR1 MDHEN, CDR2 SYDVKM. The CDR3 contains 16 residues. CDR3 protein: CASSLRTGGRAGELFF. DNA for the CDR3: TGTGCCAGCAGTTTACGGACAGGGGGCCGAGCCGGGGAGCTGTTTTTT.

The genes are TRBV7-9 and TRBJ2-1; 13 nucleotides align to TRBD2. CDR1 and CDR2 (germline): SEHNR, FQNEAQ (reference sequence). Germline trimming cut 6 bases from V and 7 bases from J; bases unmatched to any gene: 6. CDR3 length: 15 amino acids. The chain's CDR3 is CASRILAGGRNEQFF. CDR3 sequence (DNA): TGTGCCAGCAGAATACTAGCGGGGGGGAGGAATGAGCAGTTCTTC.

The CDR3 loop reads CASSQDGYSTNTGELFF. The CDR3 nucleotides are TGTGCCAGCAGCCAAGATGGGTACAGCACGAACACCGGGGAGCTGTTTTTT. The genes are TRBV4-2 and TRBJ2-2; D not resolved. The V gene's germline CDR1 is LGHNA and CDR2 YNFKEQ. The V end was cut by 0 bases, the J end by 0 bases, with 11 bases between. This CDR3 has 17 residues.

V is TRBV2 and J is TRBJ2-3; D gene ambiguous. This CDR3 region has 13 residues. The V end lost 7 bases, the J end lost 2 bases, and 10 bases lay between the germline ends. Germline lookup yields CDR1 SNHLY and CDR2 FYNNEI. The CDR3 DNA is TGTGCCAGCACCCTAGATTACACAGATACGCAGTATTTT. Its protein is CASTLDYTDTQYF.

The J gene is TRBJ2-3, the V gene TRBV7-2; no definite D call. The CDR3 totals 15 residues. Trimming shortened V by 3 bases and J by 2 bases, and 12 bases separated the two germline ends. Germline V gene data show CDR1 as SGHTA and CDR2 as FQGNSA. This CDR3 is CASSFGSGFTDTQYF. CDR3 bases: TGTGCCAGCAGCTTCGGCTCAGGATTCACAGATACGCAGTATTTT.

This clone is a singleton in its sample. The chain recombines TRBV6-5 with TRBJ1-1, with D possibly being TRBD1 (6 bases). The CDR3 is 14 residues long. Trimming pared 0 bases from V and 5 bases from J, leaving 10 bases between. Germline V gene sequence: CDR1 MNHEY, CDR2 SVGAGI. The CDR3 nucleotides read TGTGCCAGCAGTTACTCCGGGGGGCGAACTGAAGCTTTCTTT. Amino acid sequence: CASSYSGGRTEAFF.

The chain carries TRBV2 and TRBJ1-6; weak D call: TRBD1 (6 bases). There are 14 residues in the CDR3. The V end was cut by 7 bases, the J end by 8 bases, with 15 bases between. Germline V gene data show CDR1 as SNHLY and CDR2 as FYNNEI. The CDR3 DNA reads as TGTGCCAGCACCCGGACAGTGAACTATTCACCCCTCCACTTT. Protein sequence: CASTRTVNYSPLHF.

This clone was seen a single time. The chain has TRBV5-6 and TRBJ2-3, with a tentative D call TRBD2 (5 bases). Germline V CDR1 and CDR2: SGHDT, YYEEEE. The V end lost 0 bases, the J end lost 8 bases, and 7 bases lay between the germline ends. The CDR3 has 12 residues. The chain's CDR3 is CASSLDEGTQYF. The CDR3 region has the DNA TGTGCCAGCAGCTTGGATGAGGGTACGCAGTATTTT.

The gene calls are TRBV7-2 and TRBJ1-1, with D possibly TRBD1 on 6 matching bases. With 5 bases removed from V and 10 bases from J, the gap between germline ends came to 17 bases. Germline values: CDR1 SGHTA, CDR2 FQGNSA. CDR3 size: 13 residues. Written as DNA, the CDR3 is TGTGCCAGCAGCCCCCCAGGACAGCCCTTAGCTTTCTTT. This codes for CASSPPGQPLAFF.

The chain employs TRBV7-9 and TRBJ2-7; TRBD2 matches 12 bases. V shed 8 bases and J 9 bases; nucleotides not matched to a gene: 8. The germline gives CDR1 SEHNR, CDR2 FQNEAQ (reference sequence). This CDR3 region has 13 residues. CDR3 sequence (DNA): TGTGCCAGCTCTAGCGGGGGGGCTTACCCGCAGTACTTC. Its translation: CASSSGGAYPQYF.

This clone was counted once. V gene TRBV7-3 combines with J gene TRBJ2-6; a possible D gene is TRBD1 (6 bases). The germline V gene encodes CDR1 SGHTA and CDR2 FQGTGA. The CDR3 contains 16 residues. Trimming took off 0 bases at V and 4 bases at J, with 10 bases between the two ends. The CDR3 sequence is CASSLTGGAGANVLTF. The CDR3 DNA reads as TGTGCCAGCAGCTTAACAGGGGGAGCGGGGGCCAACGTCCTGACTTTC.

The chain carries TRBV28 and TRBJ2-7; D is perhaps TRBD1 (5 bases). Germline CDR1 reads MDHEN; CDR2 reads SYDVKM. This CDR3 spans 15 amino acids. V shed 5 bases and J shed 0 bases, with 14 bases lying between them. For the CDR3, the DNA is TGTGCCAGCAGTGCCCAGGGCCTCAGCTCCTACGAGCAGTACTTC. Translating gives CASSAQGLSSYEQYF.

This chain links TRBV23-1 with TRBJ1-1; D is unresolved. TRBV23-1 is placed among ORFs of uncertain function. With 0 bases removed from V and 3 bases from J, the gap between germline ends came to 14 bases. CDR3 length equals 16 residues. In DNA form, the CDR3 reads TGCGCCAGCAGTCAATCAAGGCTTCCGGGAGACACTGAAGCTTTCTTT. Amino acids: CASSQSRLPGDTEAFF.